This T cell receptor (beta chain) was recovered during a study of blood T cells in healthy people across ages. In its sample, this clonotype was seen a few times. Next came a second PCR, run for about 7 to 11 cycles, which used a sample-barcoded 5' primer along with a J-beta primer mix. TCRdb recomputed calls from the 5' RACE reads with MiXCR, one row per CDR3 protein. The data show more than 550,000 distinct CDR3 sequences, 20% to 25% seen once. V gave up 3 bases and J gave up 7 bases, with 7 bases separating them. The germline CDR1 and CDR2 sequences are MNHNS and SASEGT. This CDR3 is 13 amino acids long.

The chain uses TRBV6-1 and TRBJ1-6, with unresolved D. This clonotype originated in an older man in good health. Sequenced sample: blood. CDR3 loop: CASSDSRNSPLHF. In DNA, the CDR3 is TGTGCCAGCAGTGACAGTCGAAATTCACCCCTCCACTTT.